The clone carrying this TCR beta chain was seen a few times. The antigen is not known. J gave up 3 bases and V 7 bases, and 7 bases lay outside the gene matches. Germline loops: CDR1 MNHEY, CDR2 SVGEGT. The CDR3 has 16 amino acids. Treatment reported: approximately 10-day PBMC culture with coronavirus spike peptide pools or control peptides (ViraFEST assay). The Oncomine TCR Beta short-read assay sequenced DNA from cultured CD4+ T cells. TCRdb re-called the PCR reads with MiXCR, one entry per CDR3 protein. The table records about 14,000 distinct CDR3 sequences, more than 40% of them present only once. The data derive from a study of vaccination and CD4 T cells after COVID-19.

This sequence originates from a human donor who had recovered from COVID-19. This sequence joins TRBV6-2 or TRBV6-3 and TRBJ2-2, with 11 positions matching TRBD2. The sample consisted of CD4+ T cells from blood, cultured in vitro. The CDR3: CASTYSSGRYTGELFF. CDR3 sequence (DNA): TGTGCCAGCACCTACTCTAGCGGGAGGTACACCGGGGAGCTGTTTTTT.